These 4 T cell receptor beta chains were all obtained from the same sample, sequenced in a study of vaccination and CD4 T cells after COVID-19. An Oncomine TCR Beta short-read assay was used to sequence the DNA from cultured CD4+ T cells. One entry per CDR3 protein, called by TCRdb with MiXCR from the PCR reads. The sample yields tens of thousands of distinct CDR3 sequences, about 40% seen once. These receptors' antigens are unknown. Treatment: roughly ten-day PBMC culture with coronavirus spike peptide pools or control peptides (ViraFEST assay). Specimen: CD4+ T cells from blood, cultured in vitro. Source of these receptors: a human donor who had recovered from COVID-19.

V is TRBV20-1 and J is TRBJ2-5, with D perhaps matching TRBD2 (6 bases). The CDR3 extends over 14 amino acids. Trimming cost V 6 bases and J 10 bases, with 24 bases left between them. Germline V lookup: CDR1 DFQATT, CDR2 SNEGSKA (reference sequence). CDR3 sequence: CSATPAETRVFQYF. The CDR3 coding sequence is TGCAGTGCAACTCCCGCCGAGACTAGGGTTTTCCAGTACTTC.

This rearrangement joins TRBV7-9 to TRBJ2-1; the D gene is possibly TRBD2 (5 bases). The last part of the DNA fits TRBJ2-7 better; the J call may be wrong. This CDR3 is 12 amino acids long. Germline CDR1 is SEHNR and CDR2 is FQNEAQ (reference sequence). CDR3 sequence: CASSLGENEQYF. CDR3 coding DNA: TGTGCCAGCAGCTTAGGGGAGAACGAGCAGTACTTC.

The table lists this clonotype with a few counts. The chain combines TRBV6-1 with TRBJ2-2; 12 nucleotides match TRBD2. The J segment lost 3 bases and the V segment lost 4 bases, leaving 3 bases of the junction unmatched. From germline, CDR1 is MNHNS and CDR2 SASEGT. The CDR3 contains 16 residues. The CDR3 region is CASSATSGGHTGELFF. Here the CDR3 DNA reads TGTGCCAGCAGTGCGACTAGCGGGGGCCACACCGGGGAGCTGTTTTTT.

This clonotype came up a few times. This chain joins TRBV18 and TRBJ1-3; D remains ambiguous. CDR1 and CDR2 (germline): KGHSH, LQKENI. V lost 1 base and J lost 8, with 12 bases in between. This CDR3 has 14 residues. The CDR3 DNA sequence: TGTGCCAGCTCACCACGTGCAGGTCCAGACACCATATATTTT. Its protein is CASSPRAGPDTIYF.